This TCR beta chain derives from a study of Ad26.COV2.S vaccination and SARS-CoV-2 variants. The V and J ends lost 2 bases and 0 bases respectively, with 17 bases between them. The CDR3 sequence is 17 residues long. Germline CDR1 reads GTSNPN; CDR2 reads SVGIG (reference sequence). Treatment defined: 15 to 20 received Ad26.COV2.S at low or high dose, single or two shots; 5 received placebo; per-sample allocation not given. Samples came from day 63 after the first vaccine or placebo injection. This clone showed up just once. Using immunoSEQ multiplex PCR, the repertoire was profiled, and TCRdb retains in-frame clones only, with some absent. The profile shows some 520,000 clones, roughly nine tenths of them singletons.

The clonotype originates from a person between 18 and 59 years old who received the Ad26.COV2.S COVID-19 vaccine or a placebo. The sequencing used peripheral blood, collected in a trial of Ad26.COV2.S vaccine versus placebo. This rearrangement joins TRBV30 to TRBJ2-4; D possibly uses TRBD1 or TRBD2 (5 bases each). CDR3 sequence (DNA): TGTGCCTGGAGTTTGACAGCCGGAGGTCTAGCCAAAAACATTCAGTACTTC. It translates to CAWSLTAGGLAKNIQYF.